This entry describes one T cell receptor beta chain. CDR3 size: 15 residues. CDR1 is MDHEN, CDR2 SYDVKM, per germline. V shed 6 bases and J 4 bases; nucleotides not matched to a gene: 6. These data are taken from a study of blood T cell repertoires in COVID-19. Background on the study: There were acute and convalescent COVID-19 samples, and they came from the United States, Italy and Spain.

Assignments of participants to cohorts depended upon their own reported clinical history. The repertoire was sequenced with immunoSEQ multiplex PCR; TCRdb's copy has only in-frame clones and lacks some. Among fewer than 250,000 clones listed, over 80% were seen once. Sequencing was done on a sample of PBMCs or T cells enriched from blood (not recorded which). The TCR comes from a woman in her twenties or thirties who had been exposed to COVID-19. The chain employs TRBV28 and TRBJ1-5, with 10 bases fitting TRBD1. The CDR3 sequence: CASRQRTGGNQPQHF. The CDR3 DNA reads TGTGCCAGCAGACAAAGGACAGGGGGAAATCAGCCCCAGCATTTT.